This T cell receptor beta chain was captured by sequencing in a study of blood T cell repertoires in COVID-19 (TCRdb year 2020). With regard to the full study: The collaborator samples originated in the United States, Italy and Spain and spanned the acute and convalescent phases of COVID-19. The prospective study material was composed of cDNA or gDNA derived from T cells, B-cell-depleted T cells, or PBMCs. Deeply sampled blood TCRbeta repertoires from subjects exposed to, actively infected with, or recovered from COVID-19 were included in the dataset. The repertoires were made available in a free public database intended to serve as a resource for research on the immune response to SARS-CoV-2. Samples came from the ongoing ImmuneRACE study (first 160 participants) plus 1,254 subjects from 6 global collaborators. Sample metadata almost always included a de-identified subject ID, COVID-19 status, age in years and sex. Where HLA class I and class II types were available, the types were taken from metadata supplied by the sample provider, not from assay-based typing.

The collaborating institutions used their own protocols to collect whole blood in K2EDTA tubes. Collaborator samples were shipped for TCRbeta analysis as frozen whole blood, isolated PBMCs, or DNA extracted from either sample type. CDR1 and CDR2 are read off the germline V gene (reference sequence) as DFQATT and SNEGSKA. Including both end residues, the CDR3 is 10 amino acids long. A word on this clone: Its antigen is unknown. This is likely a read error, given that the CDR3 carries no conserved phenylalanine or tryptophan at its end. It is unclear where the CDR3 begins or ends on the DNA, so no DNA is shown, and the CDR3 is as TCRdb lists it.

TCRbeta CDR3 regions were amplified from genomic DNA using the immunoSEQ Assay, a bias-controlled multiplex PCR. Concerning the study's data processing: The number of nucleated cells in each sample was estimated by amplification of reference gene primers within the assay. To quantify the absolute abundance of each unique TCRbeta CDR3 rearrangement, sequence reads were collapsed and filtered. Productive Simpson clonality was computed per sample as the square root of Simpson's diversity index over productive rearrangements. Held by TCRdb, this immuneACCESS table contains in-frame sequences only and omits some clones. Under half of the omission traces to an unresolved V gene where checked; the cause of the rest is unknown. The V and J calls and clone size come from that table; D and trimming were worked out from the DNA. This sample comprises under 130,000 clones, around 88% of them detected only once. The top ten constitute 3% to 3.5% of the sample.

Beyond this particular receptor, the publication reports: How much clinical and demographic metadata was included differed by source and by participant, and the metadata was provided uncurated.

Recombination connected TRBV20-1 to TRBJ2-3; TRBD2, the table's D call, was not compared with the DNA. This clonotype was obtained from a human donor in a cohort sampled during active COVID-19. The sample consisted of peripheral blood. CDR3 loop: CSASGLGTSL.